Each of the 2 T cell receptor beta chains below was sequenced from the same sample in a study of blood T cells in healthy people across ages. Together with a sample-barcoded 5' primer, a J-beta primer mix was included in a second PCR lasting about 6 to 11 cycles. TCRdb analysed the 5' RACE reads with MiXCR anew, one entry per CDR3 protein. Of 1,100,000 or so distinct CDR3 sequences detected, over 35% appear once; the ten largest clones hold approximately 17%. Sequencing used blood. The receptors derive from a woman aged 55-69 years in good health.

The chain is built from TRBV11-3 and TRBJ2-3, with D perhaps being TRBD1 or TRBD2 (5 bases each). The germline CDR1 and CDR2 sequences are SGHNT and YENEEA. V lost 5 bases and J 3 bases, leaving 15 bases between the germline ends. This CDR3 comprises 15 residues. CDR3 nucleotides: TGTGCCAGCAGCCCTAGAGGGGAACGGACAGATACGCAGTATTTT. Amino acid sequence: CASSPRGERTDTQYF.

This chain uses TRBV20-1 with TRBJ2-6; D assignment may be TRBD1 or TRBD2 (5 bases each). The CDR3 consists of 14 residues. V was shortened by 3 bases and J by 0 bases, with 6 bases between the two germline ends. The germline gives CDR1 DFQATT, CDR2 SNEGSKA (reference sequence). DNA of the CDR3: TGCAGTGCTAGTGGGGGCTCTGGGGCCAACGTCCTGACTTTC. Its protein product is CSASGGSGANVLTF.